This TCR beta chain derives from a study of OX40 agonist ivuxolimab in advanced cancers. Study context: Every patient in dose escalation had hepatocellular carcinoma, melanoma, renal cell or head and neck cancer.

Study-wide results and limits: Antigen targets of the expanded peripheral T cells went undetermined.

Only in-frame clones appear in the TCRdb table, and some are missing; sequencing was by immunoSEQ multiplex PCR. The sample lists approximately 80,000 clones, 89% occurring once. This clone came up a few times. What it binds is not known. Germline assignment: CDR1 SGHRS and CDR2 YFSETQ. Trimming left V 0 bases short and J 4 bases short, with 10 bases between. The CDR3 runs 14 residues. The starting material was CD4+ or CD8+ T cells sorted from blood, obtained in a trial of the OX40 agonist ivuxolimab. V is TRBV5-1 and J is TRBJ1-2, with a weak D call TRBD1 (6 bases). This clonotype originated in an adult with an advanced solid tumor such as melanoma, head and neck, liver or kidney cancer. The DNA for the CDR3 is TGCGCCAGCAGCTTGGGGACAGATATCTATGGCTACACCTTC. Its translation: CASSLGTDIYGYTF.